The subject of this entry is one T cell receptor beta chain. Seattle enrolled patients during active infection and tracked them longitudinally. The CDR3 length is 14 residues. V was pared by 4 bases and J by 5 bases, with 6 bases of the junction left unmatched. Germline CDR1 is MNHEY and CDR2 is SVGAGI. The data are from a study of blood T cell repertoires in COVID-19. Study in general: Acute and convalescent COVID-19 samples came from the United States, Italy and Spain. T cells, B-cell-depleted T cells, or PBMCs supplied cDNA or gDNA.

Methods used by the authors: Estimates of nucleated cell counts were drawn from the amplification of reference gene primers. Repertoires were generated with immunoSEQ multiplex PCR, while TCRdb's copy carries only in-frame clones and drops some. V, J and clone size reflect that table, while D and trimming were determined from the DNA. The table lists approximately 330,000 clones, around 87% of them singletons. The sequenced sample consisted of peripheral blood. The V and J genes are TRBV6-5 and TRBJ1-1, with 8 bases fitting TRBD1. The source of this sequence is a middle-aged woman with COVID-19, enrolled during active disease. CDR3 loop: CASSFRTGWTEAFF. CDR3 coding DNA: TGTGCCAGCAGTTTCCGGACAGGGTGGACTGAAGCTTTCTTT.